These T cell receptor beta chains were read from a single sample in a study of beta chain features in type 1 diabetes. Profiling relied on immunoSEQ multiplex PCR, and the TCRdb table lists in-frame clones only, not all of them. The table lists about 320,000 clones, roughly 15% of them singletons. The sequenced material came from central memory CD4+ T cells from blood. Source of these receptors: a young man in good health. The CDR3 runs from the conserved cysteine through the conserved F or W. A D gene is named only where the DNA matches it firmly. Expanded clones get a size class; other rows say once, few or many, or leave the size out.

V	size	D	J	DNA	CDR3
TRBV25-1	few	.	TRBJ1-2	TGTGCCAGCAGCCCCCCCGGAGAGAACTATGGCTACACCTTC	CASSPPGENYGYTF
TRBV7-7	few	TRBD1	TRBJ2-3	TGTGCCAGCAGCCGCGGGACAGGGGTGACAGATACGCAGTATTTT	CASSRGTGVTDTQYF
TRBV28	.	TRBD1	TRBJ2-4	TGTGCCAGCAGCACCGGGACAGGGGTCAGCGGGAACATTCAGTACTTC	CASSTGTGVSGNIQYF
TRBV5-6	.	.	TRBJ2-2	TGTGCCAGCAGGTCCGGGCCCAGCACCGGGGAGCTGTTTTTT	CASRSGPSTGELFF
TRBV30	few	TRBD1	TRBJ1-4	TGTGCCTGGGGGGCCGGGACAGTGCTATCTCTTAATGAAAAACTGTTTTTT	CAWGAGTVLSLNEKLFF
TRBV5-4	.	.	TRBJ1-2	TGTGCCAGCAGCCAACGCCAGGGGAACTATGGCTACACCTTC	CASSQRQGNYGYTF
TRBV15	few	.	TRBJ2-2	TGTGCCACCACCCCGTGGGGGGAGAACACCGGGGAGCTGTTTTTT	CATTPWGENTGELFF
TRBV7-9	.	.	TRBJ1-1	TGTGCCTTCCGCCCCGCCGAGGGGCCCAACACTGAAGCTTTCTTT	CAFRPAEGPNTEAFF
TRBV7-6	few	.	TRBJ1-4	TGTGCCAGCAGCGCAAACAGGGAACTGTTTTTT	CASSANRELFF
TRBV6-6	few	.	TRBJ1-6	TGTGCCAGCAGGACCCAGGGGATTTCACCCCTCCACTTT	CASRTQGISPLHF
TRBV7-9	few	.	TRBJ2-7	TGTGCCAGCAGCTCTAGGGGCTACGAGCAGTACTTC	CASSSRGYEQYF
TRBV7-2	.	.	TRBJ2-1	TGTGCCAGCAGCAAGCGATTAGGGGGCAATGAGCAGTTCTTC	CASSKRLGGNEQFF
TRBV7-2	.	TRBD2	TRBJ2-5	TGTGCCAGCAGCTTCACTAGCGGGGGAGCCCTGGAGACCCAGTACTTC	CASSFTSGGALETQYF
TRBV7-2	.	TRBD2	TRBJ2-1	TGTGCCAGCAGCTTAGCACGGCCCGCTAGCGGCTCCTACAATGAGCAGTTCTTC	CASSLARPASGSYNEQFF
TRBV7-9	many	.	TRBJ2-7	TGTGCCAGCAGCCCCAGTGAGGCAAGCTACGAGCAGTACTTC	CASSPSEASYEQYF
TRBV5-4	.	.	TRBJ2-5	TGTGCCAGCAGTATTAACACTCTACAAGAGACCCAGTACTTC	CASSINTLQETQYF
TRBV27	many	.	TRBJ2-3	TGTGCCAGCAGGCGGGGCGGGCTTAACTGGGGTACGCAGTATTTT	CASRRGGLNWGTQYF
TRBV5-6	.	.	TRBJ1-2	TGTGCCAGCACACGGGAGAACTATGGCTACACCTTC	CASTRENYGYTF
TRBV27	few	TRBD1	TRBJ1-3	TGTGCCAGCAGTTCGGGACAGGGGACAGGAAACACCATATATTTT	CASSSGQGTGNTIYF
TRBV25-1	few	.	TRBJ1-6	TGTGCCAGCAGGGAGACTGCCAGCTCCTATAATTCACCCCTCCACTTT	CASRETASSYNSPLHF
TRBV18	many	.	TRBJ2-6	TGTGCCAGCTCCCTCCGCCAGCAAACTGGGGCCAACGTCCTGACTTTC	CASSLRQQTGANVLTF
TRBV5-4	few	.	TRBJ1-1	TGTGCCAGCAGCTTGGTAGGGGGATCTGAAGCTTTCTTT	CASSLVGGSEAFF
TRBV7-9	.	.	TRBJ1-4	TGTGCCAGCAGCTTATGGGACAACGAAAAACTGTTTTTT	CASSLWDNEKLFF
TRBV2	few	.	TRBJ1-4	TGTGCCAGCAGGGCGACAGACCATAATGAAAAACTGTTTTTT	CASRATDHNEKLFF
TRBV18	.	.	TRBJ1-2	TGTGCCAGCTCACCACCGGGATTTTATGGCTACACCTTC	CASSPPGFYGYTF
TRBV19	few	.	TRBJ1-4	TGTGCCAGTGGCGGGAAGGCGAGTTCTAATGAAAAACTGTTTTTT	CASGGKASSNEKLFF
TRBV27	few	.	TRBJ1-2	TGTGCCAGCAGTTCCCCCGGCGCAATATTAAGGAACTATGGCTACACCTTC	CASSSPGAILRNYGYTF
TRBV9	few	.	TRBJ2-3	TGTGCCAGCTCAGGTCCGGGAGCAAAAGATACGCAGTATTTT	CASSGPGAKDTQYF
TRBV5-1	.	.	TRBJ1-5	TGCGCCAGCAGCTTGGTTCCCGGGAGCGATCAGCCCCAGCATTTT	CASSLVPGSDQPQHF
TRBV30	.	.	TRBJ2-2	TGTGCCTCGCCCTCTTTGCGGGCGGGCACCGGGGAGCTGTTTTTT	CASPSLRAGTGELFF
TRBV7-8	few	TRBD1	TRBJ1-2	TGTGCCAGCAGCTTAGGACAGGGTTATGGCTACACCTTC	CASSLGQGYGYTF
TRBV7-2	.	TRBD2	TRBJ2-3	TGTGCCAGCAGCCCCGGGACTAGCGGGGGGTCAAGGGCAGATACGCAGTATTTT	CASSPGTSGGSRADTQYF
TRBV15	.	.	TRBJ2-2	TGTGCCACCAGCAGAGCCCAAGGCAGGGTTCGAACCGGGGAGCTGTTTTTT	CATSRAQGRVRTGELFF
TRBV27	.	.	TRBJ1-5	TGTGCCAGCAGCTACCTAGGGGGGGGGCAACAGCCCCAGCATTTT	CASSYLGGGQQPQHF
TRBV14	few	.	TRBJ1-2	TGTGCCAGCAGCCCCGGGGGTCCTAACTATGGCTACACCTTC	CASSPGGPNYGYTF
TRBV10-3	many	.	TRBJ1-1	TGTGCCATCGGAGCCAGGGTGAACACTGAAGCTTTCTTT	CAIGARVNTEAFF
TRBV30	.	.	TRBJ1-2	TGTGCCTGGAACTGGGGAGGTGGCTACACCTTC	CAWNWGGGYTF
TRBV11-2	many	.	TRBJ1-1	TGTGCCAGCAGCACCCGGACACCCAACACTGAAGCTTTCTTT	CASSTRTPNTEAFF
TRBV7-2	few	.	TRBJ2-7	TGTGCCAGCAGCTTGCCCCCGGACTCCTACGAGCAGTACTTC	CASSLPPDSYEQYF
TRBV4-3	few	.	TRBJ1-5	TGCGCCAGCAGCCAAGGTAGGGGGAATCAGCCCCAGCATTTT	CASSQGRGNQPQHF
TRBV7-9	few	TRBD2	TRBJ2-1	TGTGCCAGCAGCTTACCTCCTAGGCTAGCGGGAAGGAACAATGAGCAGTTCTTC	CASSLPPRLAGRNNEQFF
TRBV7-9	.	.	TRBJ1-1	TGTGCCAGCAGCTTAGGAGGGGAGAACACTGAAGCTTTCTTT	CASSLGGENTEAFF
TRBV11-2	.	.	TRBJ1-4	TGTGCCAGCAGCTTTCCACATACCCCTCCAGTCTTTTTT	CASSFPHTPPVFF
TRBV9	.	TRBD1	TRBJ2-3	TGTGCCAGCAGTAGAACAGGGGGAGTAGATACGCAGTATTTT	CASSRTGGVDTQYF
TRBV5-1	few	.	TRBJ2-1	TGCGCCAGCACCACAATCCCGAGCTCCTACAATGAGCAGTTCTTC	CASTTIPSSYNEQFF
TRBV7-8	.	.	TRBJ1-3	TGTGCCAGCAGCTTAGCGCGGGGCAGAGCTGGAAACACCATATATTTT	CASSLARGRAGNTIYF
TRBV29-1	.	.	TRBJ2-5	TGCAGCGTTGGGGTAGGAGAGACCCAGTACTTC	CSVGVGETQYF
TRBV30	.	TRBD1	TRBJ2-5	TGTGCCTGGGACAGGGTGTATGAGACCCAGTACTTC	CAWDRVYETQYF
TRBV4-2	few	.	TRBJ2-1	TGTGCCAGCAGCCAAGATCAAAATGGAGGCCACAATGAGCAGTTCTTC	CASSQDQNGGHNEQFF
TRBV4-1	.	.	TRBJ2-3	TGCGCCAGCAGCCGTTTTTTCGGGAGTAGAACAGATACGCAGTATTTT	CASSRFFGSRTDTQYF
TRBV5-1	.	.	TRBJ1-1	TGCGCCAGCAGCTTGTCAGTAGCAGTTCCCATGAACACTGAAGCTTTCTTT	CASSLSVAVPMNTEAFF
TRBV6-6	.	.	TRBJ1-5	TGTGCCAGCACCACGGGGGGTCAGCCCCAGCATTTT	CASTTGGQPQHF
TRBV7-2	few	.	TRBJ2-5	TGTGCCAGCAGCGCGGCCCCGGTGGCCCAGTACTTC	CASSAAPVAQYF
TRBV6-5	few	.	TRBJ1-6	TGTGCCAGCCGCCCGGGACGGAATAATTCACCCCTCCACTTT	CASRPGRNNSPLHF
TRBV5-1	once	.	TRBJ1-3	TGCGCCAGCAGCTTTGGGCAGGGGCCCGGAAACACCATATATTTT	CASSFGQGPGNTIYF
TRBV18	few	.	TRBJ1-3	TGTGCCAGCTCACCAAATCATTCAGGCTCTGGAAACACCATATATTTT	CASSPNHSGSGNTIYF
TRBV25-1	.	.	TRBJ2-1	TGTGCCAGCAGTGAGTCGCCGGGACATGAGCAGTTCTTC	CASSESPGHEQFF
TRBV7-2	few	.	TRBJ1-1	TGTGCCAGCAGCTTGGAGGTAAACACTGAAGCTTTCTTT	CASSLEVNTEAFF